This section outlines one T cell receptor (beta chain) sequence together with its context. Antigen: not known. Possible read error: a much larger clone is one base away. The data were obtained in a study of blood T cells in healthy people across ages. Study-wide findings and caveats: The lack of PBMC sorting stopped any conclusive naive versus antigen-experienced comparison. Roughly linearly, TCR beta diversity per million T cells fell as age increased.

Germline-derived CDR1 and CDR2 are SEHNR and FQNEAQ (reference sequence). The CDR3 totals 14 residues. With a J-beta primer mix and a sample-barcoded 5' primer, a second PCR ran about 7 to 12 cycles. The template-switch adaptor, which had 12 random nucleotides, put a tag on each cDNA molecule. Each CDR3 protein gets one entry after TCRdb re-called the 5' RACE reads with MiXCR. The repertoire holds 700,000 to 800,000 distinct CDR3 sequences, with roughly 45% as singletons. The origin of this receptor is a woman aged 55-75 years in good health. This chain uses TRBV7-9 with TRBJ2-3; D uncertain. The specimen sequenced was blood. This CDR3 reads CAGSFQAYTDTQYF. In DNA form, the CDR3 reads TGTGCCGGCAGCTTCCAGGCGTACACAGATACGCAGTATTTT.